Following are 28 T cell receptor beta chains from one sample sequenced in a study of T-cell memory formation after mild COVID-19. One entry per CDR3 protein results from TCRdb running MiXCR on the 5' RACE reads. The data show hundreds of thousands of distinct CDR3 sequences, about 20% seen once. Sequenced: PBMCs or a T cell subset sorted from them (not recorded which). The receptors stem from an adult woman who had mild COVID-19 (a few samples of this study predate the infection). Cell type and time point are not known.

The sample holds a few counts of this clonotype. The chain recombines TRBV2 with TRBJ2-1; D is ambiguous. This CDR3 has 15 amino acids. Trimming cost V 1 base and J 6 bases, with 13 bases left between them. Per the germline V gene, CDR1 is SNHLY and CDR2 is FYNNEI. The CDR3 is CASSEVQFRSNEQFF. In DNA form, the CDR3 reads TGTGCCAGCAGTGAAGTACAGTTTCGAAGCAATGAGCAGTTCTTC.

This clonotype was detected a few times. The V call is TRBV7-2, the J call TRBJ2-4; 14 bases map to TRBD2. The CDR3 totals 17 residues. The ends lost 5 bases at V and 1 base at J; junction bases unmatched: 4. The V gene's germline CDR1 is SGHTA and CDR2 FQGNSA. The CDR3 here is CASSPGTSGSAKNIQYF. The CDR3 nucleotides are TGTGCCAGCAGCCCAGGGACTAGCGGGAGTGCCAAAAACATTCAGTACTTC. Based on the CDR3 plus reference TRBV7-2 and TRBJ2-4, the full variable domain is GAGVSQSPSNKVTEKGKDVELRCDPISGHTALYWYRQSLGQGLEFLIYFQGNSAPDKSGLPSDRFSAERTGGSVSTLTIQRTQQEDSAVYLCASSPGTSGSAKNIQYFGAGTRLSVL.

The chain recombines TRBV29-1 with TRBJ2-5; perhaps TRBD1 as D (6 bases). CDR3 length equals 15 residues. Germline assignment: CDR1 SQVTM and CDR2 ANQGSEA. Between the trimmed V and J ends, which lost 1 base and 4 bases, there was a span of 16 bases. The CDR3 protein is CSVEGRQGSSETQYF. The CDR3, as DNA: TGCAGCGTTGAAGGACGGCAGGGGTCGTCAGAGACCCAGTACTTC.

The chain is built from TRBV19 and TRBJ2-1; 11 nucleotides align to TRBD2. J gave up 10 bases and V 5 bases, and 10 bases lay outside the gene matches. The CDR3 totals 15 residues. Germline V gene sequence: CDR1 LNHDA, CDR2 SQIVND (reference sequence). The CDR3 region is CASSVLAGGPKEQFF. The CDR3 DNA is TGTGCCAGTAGTGTCTTAGCGGGAGGGCCGAAGGAGCAGTTCTTC.

This rearrangement joins TRBV12-3 or TRBV12-4 to TRBJ2-7; D ambiguous. V was shortened by 2 bases and J by 1 base, with 9 bases between the two germline ends. This CDR3 has 14 residues. In DNA, the CDR3 is TGTGCCAGCAGTTTACAGAAGGGATCCTACGAGCAGTACTTC. Protein sequence: CASSLQKGSYEQYF.

The count of this clonotype is one. The V and J genes are TRBV3-1 and TRBJ2-3; D perhaps matches TRBD2 (5 bases). CDR1 is LGHDT, CDR2 YNNKEL, per germline (reference sequence). Deletions cut 1 base from V and 4 bases from J, with 15 bases between. This CDR3 is built from 16 residues. The DNA for the CDR3 is TGTGCCAGCAGCCAAGTTATCGGGGTTTCGGCAGATACGCAGTATTTT. Translation gives CASSQVIGVSADTQYF.

Comments on this clonotype: The junction shows a germline mismatch at one end, possibly a read error. The rearrangement joins TRBV6-6 to TRBJ1-4; D gene unclear. The CDR3 is 14 amino acids. Germline CDR1 MNHNY, CDR2 SVGAGI (reference sequence). DNA for the CDR3: TGTGCCTGCAGACTAGGGCGTAATAATGAAAAACTGTTTTTT. Its protein product is CACRLGRNNEKLFF.

This chain joins TRBV7-9 and TRBJ2-7; D call uncertain. Germline V gives CDR1 SEHNR, CDR2 FQNEAQ (reference sequence). There are 15 residues in the CDR3. Trimming removed 7 bases at V and 0 bases at J, with 16 bases between. The CDR3 spells CASNSEPPDSYEQYF. Written as DNA, the CDR3 is TGTGCCAGCAACTCAGAGCCGCCCGACTCCTACGAGCAGTACTTC.

The CDR3 coding sequence is TGCGCCAGCAGTGCAGGGTTGGACGAGCAGTACTTC. The encoded protein is CASSAGLDEQYF. This chain joins TRBV5-1 and TRBJ2-7, with D possibly being TRBD1 (5 bases). Germline lookup yields CDR1 SGHRS and CDR2 YFSETQ. The CDR3 extends over 12 amino acids. Trimming removed 5 bases from V and 5 bases from J, with 11 bases in between.

This clonotype was recorded a few times. This chain uses TRBV27 with TRBJ1-1; maybe TRBD1 (5 bases). This CDR3 spans 13 amino acids. V shed 6 bases and J shed 4 bases, with 12 bases lying between them. Germline CDR1 is MNHEY and CDR2 is SMNVEV (reference sequence). As DNA, the CDR3 is TGTGCCAGCAGCTCAGAGGGGTCCACTGAAGCTTTCTTT. Translated: CASSSEGSTEAFF.

In this sample, this clonotype turned up a few times. V gene TRBV12-3 or TRBV12-4 combines with J gene TRBJ1-2, with D possibly matching TRBD1 (5 bases). Trimming shortened V by 5 bases and J by 5 bases, and 18 bases separated the two germline ends. The CDR3 consists of 15 residues. CDR3 residues: CASSQRNPEGYGYTF. The CDR3 coding sequence is TGTGCCAGCAGTCAGAGGAACCCCGAGGGGTATGGCTACACCTTC.

This clonotype came up many times. This sequence joins TRBV9 and TRBJ2-5; 9 bases are a match to TRBD2. V was clipped by 0 bases and J by 4 bases; unmatched bases: 4. This CDR3 comprises 15 residues. Germline-derived CDR1 and CDR2 are SGDLS and YYNGEE. Here the CDR3 reads CASSVEASGIETQYF. The CDR3 DNA sequence: TGTGCCAGCAGCGTAGAGGCTAGCGGGATAGAGACCCAGTACTTC.

This clonotype was counted only a few times. The chain has TRBV9 and TRBJ2-1; 11 nucleotides align to TRBD2. V lost 3 bases, J lost 1 base, and 3 bases stayed unmatched. This CDR3 is built from 16 residues. Germline-derived CDR1 and CDR2 are SGDLS and YYNGEE. CDR3 nucleotide sequence: TGTGCCAGCAGCGCACCTAGCGGGGGGTCCTACAATGAGCAGTTCTTC. It encodes CASSAPSGGSYNEQFF.

This clonotype was observed a few times. The chain links TRBV29-1 to TRBJ2-2, with 7 bases that match TRBD1. This CDR3 has 15 amino acids. The V and J ends lost 0 bases and 6 bases, in that order; junction bases with no gene match: 7. Germline V lookup: CDR1 SQVTM, CDR2 ANQGSEA. This CDR3 reads CSVEDRDSTSGELFF. CDR3 DNA: TGCAGCGTTGAAGATCGGGACAGCACATCCGGGGAGCTGTTTTTT.

The chain recombines TRBV7-3 with TRBJ1-1, with a tentative D call TRBD1 (6 bases). CDR3 length equals 13 residues. CDR1 SGHTA and CDR2 FQGTGA come from the germline V gene. Trimming shortened V by 3 bases and J by 5 bases, and 10 bases separated the two germline ends. CDR3 bases: TGTGCCAGCAGCTTCGGACAGCGAACTGAAGCTTTCTTT. This gives the protein CASSFGQRTEAFF.

This clonotype occurred a few times. J is TRBJ2-5 and V is TRBV7-8, with TRBD2 matching 10 bases. The CDR3 runs 16 residues. The germline gives CDR1 SGHVS, CDR2 FQNEAQ. Trimming at V came to 1 base and at J to 4 bases, leaving 6 bases not matched to a gene. CDR3 loop: CASSLGLSGRAETQYF. In nucleotides, the CDR3 is TGTGCCAGCAGCTTAGGGTTGAGCGGGAGGGCAGAGACCCAGTACTTC.

This clonotype was seen a handful of times. The V call is TRBV5-6, the J call TRBJ2-7; D perhaps matches TRBD1 (5 bases). Germline CDR1 SGHDT, CDR2 YYEEEE. The V end lost 4 bases, the J end lost 2 bases, and 19 bases lay between the germline ends. This CDR3 is built from 16 residues. The CDR3 here is CASSTLTVLRTYEQYF. DNA of the CDR3: TGTGCCAGCAGCACCCTGACAGTTCTCAGAACCTACGAGCAGTACTTC.

This clonotype was counted only a few times. V is TRBV5-5 and J is TRBJ2-2; maybe TRBD2 (6 bases). This CDR3 comprises 16 residues. The V gene's germline CDR1 is SGHKS and CDR2 YYEKEE (reference sequence). V lost 4 bases and J 2 bases, leaving 15 bases between the germline ends. For the CDR3, the DNA is TGTGCCAGCAGCCGACTCCGGGACTTAAACACCGGGGAGCTGTTTTTT. It translates to CASSRLRDLNTGELFF.

The chain has TRBV29-1 and TRBJ2-1, with no clear D. The CDR3 runs 14 residues. The germline V gene encodes CDR1 SQVTM and CDR2 ANQGSEA. Trimming removed 4 bases at V and 2 bases at J, with 12 bases between. This chain's CDR3 is CSVVLTLTYNEQFF. The CDR3 bases are TGCAGCGTTGTGCTGACTCTCACCTACAATGAGCAGTTCTTC.

This clonotype was recorded many times. The genes are TRBV5-1 and TRBJ2-1; 7 bases fit TRBD2. CDR1 and CDR2 from the germline V gene are SGHRS and YFSETQ. After removal of 4 bases from V and 0 bases from J, the junction contained 10 bases not matched to a gene. CDR3 length: 17 amino acids. The CDR3 DNA reads as TGCGCCAGCAGCCTAGAGCGGGAAGGTGTCTCCTACAATGAGCAGTTCTTC. Protein product: CASSLEREGVSYNEQFF.

The chain carries TRBV20-1 and TRBJ2-1; TRBD2 matches at 10 bases. This CDR3 has 15 residues. The V gene end was trimmed by 2 bases and the J gene end by 8 bases; junction bases not matched to a gene: 9. CDR1 is DFQATT and CDR2 is SNEGSKA in the germline V gene (reference sequence). The CDR3 DNA reads as TGCAGTGCTAGATCGGTAGCGGGAGGTCGGGATGAGCAGTTCTTC. Protein: CSARSVAGGRDEQFF.

The V and J genes are TRBV5-5 and TRBJ2-5, with 8 positions matching TRBD1. In germline, CDR1 is SGHKS, CDR2 YYEKEE (reference sequence). V lost 0 bases, J lost 6 bases, and 10 bases stayed unmatched. The CDR3 runs to 16 residues. This CDR3 is CASSLGDGQGGKTQYF. CDR3 nucleotides: TGTGCCAGCAGCTTGGGGGACGGACAGGGTGGCAAGACCCAGTACTTC.

The CDR3 coding sequence is TGCAGTGCTAGAGATTGGGGTTTAGCAGGTCCTTACAATGAGCAGTTCTTC. Protein sequence: CSARDWGLAGPYNEQFF. The chain has TRBV20-1 and TRBJ2-1; D uncertain. Per germline, CDR1 DFQATT and CDR2 SNEGSKA (reference sequence). The CDR3 spans 17 residues. Trimming cost V 0 bases and J 4 bases, with 19 bases left between them.

This clonotype has a handful of counts. The chain couples TRBV6-5 to TRBJ1-4, with D unclear. This CDR3 has 11 residues. Germline V gene sequence: CDR1 MNHEY, CDR2 SVGAGI. V was shortened by 8 bases and J by 8 bases, with 9 bases between the two germline ends. CDR3 protein: CASFYGEKLFF. Here the CDR3 DNA reads TGTGCCAGCTTCTACGGAGAAAAACTGTTTTTT.

V and J are TRBV15 and TRBJ1-2; D is possibly TRBD1 (6 bases). Germline values: CDR1 LNHNV, CDR2 YYDKDF (reference sequence). The CDR3 sequence is 15 residues long. Trimming removed 5 bases at V and 11 bases at J, with 24 bases between. This CDR3 reads CATSAVDRPNLGYTF. The CDR3 DNA follows: TGTGCCACCAGCGCGGTGGACAGACCAAACCTAGGGTACACCTTC.

V usage is TRBV9 and J usage is TRBJ2-1, with a tentative D call TRBD2 (6 bases). CDR3 length equals 14 residues. Germline V gene lookup returns CDR1 SGDLS and CDR2 YYNGEE. With 6 bases removed from V and 8 bases from J, the gap between germline ends came to 18 bases. This CDR3 reads CASNRSREFDEQFF. CDR3 nucleotides: TGTGCCAGCAATCGATCCCGGGAGTTTGATGAGCAGTTCTTC.

The V call is TRBV7-6, the J call TRBJ1-5; 9 nucleotides match TRBD1. The CDR3 has 18 amino acids. V gave up 3 bases and J gave up 1 base; unmatched junction bases: 10. CDR1 and CDR2 (germline): SGHVS, FNYEAQ. CDR3 sequence: CASSLAHRGRRSNQPQHF. The CDR3 nucleotides read TGTGCCAGCAGCTTGGCCCACAGGGGGCGGAGGAGCAATCAGCCCCAGCATTTT.

The CDR3 DNA is TGTGCCAGCAGCGCCGGGGGGGACAGCCGGAATCAGCCCCAGCATTTT. It yields the protein CASSAGGDSRNQPQHF. The chain employs TRBV9 and TRBJ1-5, with 7 bases aligning to TRBD1. V lost 3 bases to trimming and J lost 4 bases; unmatched junction nucleotides: 10. Germline V gene lookup returns CDR1 SGDLS and CDR2 YYNGEE. The length of the CDR3 is 16 residues.